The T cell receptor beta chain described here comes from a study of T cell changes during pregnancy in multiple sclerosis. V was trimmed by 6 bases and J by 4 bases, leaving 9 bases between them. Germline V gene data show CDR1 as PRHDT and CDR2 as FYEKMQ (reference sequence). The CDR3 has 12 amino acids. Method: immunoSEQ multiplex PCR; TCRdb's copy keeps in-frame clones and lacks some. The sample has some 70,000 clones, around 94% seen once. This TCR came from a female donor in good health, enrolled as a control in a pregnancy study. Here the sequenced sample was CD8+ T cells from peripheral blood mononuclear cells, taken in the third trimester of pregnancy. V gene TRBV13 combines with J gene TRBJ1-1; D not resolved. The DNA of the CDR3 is TGTGCCAGCAGTTACGACACCACTGAAGCTTTCTTT. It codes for CASSYDTTEAFF.